This T cell receptor beta chain was observed in a study of tumor and adjacent non-tumor tissue in lung cancer. Notes on the study in general: Tumor repertoires had a smaller top 100 clone share than normal lung. Tumor tissue had significantly higher TCR diversity than normal lung.

The template was RNA from unsorted bulk tissue. Regarding this clonotype: What it recognizes is unknown. The junction departs from germline at one end; a sequencing error may be responsible.

TCRbeta libraries were built with three rounds of nested PCR, modified from ARM-PCR. TCRdb redid the calling of the multiplex PCR reads with MiXCR, one entry per CDR3 protein. This table has about 75,000 distinct CDR3 sequences, roughly 80% appearing once. The CDR3 runs to 15 residues. Per the germline V gene, CDR1 is MNHEY and CDR2 is SVGAGI. The rearrangement uses TRBV6-5 and TRBJ1-2; TRBD1 agrees at 7 bases. Sequencing was done on a sample of lung tumor tissue. This receptor was identified in a woman in her fifties or sixties with non-small cell lung cancer. CDR3 in amino acids: CASSYAGTVLQGYTF. The DNA for the CDR3 is TGTGCCAGTAGTTACGCCGGGACAGTTCTTCAAGGCTACACCTTC.